This T cell receptor beta chain was recorded in a study of Graves' ophthalmopathy and Graves' hyperthyroidism. Findings and caveats of the study: Ophthalmopathy progression prediction by the model yielded a sensitivity of 55% to 71% and a specificity of around 72%. Blood also contained most of the expanded thyroid clonotypes above 0.001 frequency. Distinction of ophthalmopathy from stable hyperthyroidism by a 13-signature model reached 85% to 90% sensitivity and 81.08% specificity.

This clonotype has ten or more counts. The antigen is not known. A duration under 3 months, NOSPECS ≥4, CAS ≥3 and moderate-to-severe activity characterized the donors with ophthalmopathy. Transcripts of RNA were the source for amplifying TCR beta CDR3 regions. The authors performed first-round RT-PCR with HTBI primers and then a second-round multiplex PCR. From the multiplex PCR reads, TCRdb called clonotypes with MiXCR, one entry per CDR3 protein. The data show almost 750,000 distinct CDR3 sequences, roughly two fifths seen once. The CDR3 is 11 amino acids. Germline values: CDR1 SGHTA, CDR2 FQGTGA. Trimming pared 6 bases from V and 3 bases from J, leaving 3 bases between.

This clonotype was sampled from an adult man with Graves' ophthalmopathy. V gene TRBV7-3 combines with J gene TRBJ1-5; D remains unclear. Sequencing was carried out using peripheral blood. CDR3 DNA sequence: TGTGCCAGCAGGGTCAATCAGCCCCAGCATTTT. Translation gives CASRVNQPQHF.